This TCR beta chain emerged from a study of T cells in Graves' hyperthyroidism and ophthalmopathy. At the level of the study: Before any treatment, at initial diagnosis, peripheral blood was collected.

In patients aged 18 to 65, hyperthyroidism was newly diagnosed, with duration under 2 months. Worth noting for this clonotype: As yet, its antigen is unknown.

The CDR3 runs to 14 residues. Germline CDR1 LNHDA, CDR2 SQIVND (reference sequence). The ends lost 6 bases at V and 4 bases at J; junction bases unmatched: 8. TCR beta CDR3 sequences were amplified from RNA transcripts. The TCR CDR3 first-round RT-PCR relied on the HTBI primer set. One entry per CDR3 protein results from TCRdb running MiXCR on the multiplex PCR reads. Among 550,000 to 800,000 distinct CDR3 sequences listed, 16% were seen once. Findings and limits, study-wide: Ophthalmopathy prediction by the model preceded onset by a median approximately six months.

Sequenced sample: blood. The J gene is TRBJ1-1, the V gene TRBV19; 7 bases are a match to TRBD1. This TCR was sampled from a young man with Graves' hyperthyroidism. Written as DNA, the CDR3 is TGTGCCAGTAGACGACAGGGCGGAGGCACTGAAGCTTTCTTT. Protein sequence: CASRRQGGGTEAFF.